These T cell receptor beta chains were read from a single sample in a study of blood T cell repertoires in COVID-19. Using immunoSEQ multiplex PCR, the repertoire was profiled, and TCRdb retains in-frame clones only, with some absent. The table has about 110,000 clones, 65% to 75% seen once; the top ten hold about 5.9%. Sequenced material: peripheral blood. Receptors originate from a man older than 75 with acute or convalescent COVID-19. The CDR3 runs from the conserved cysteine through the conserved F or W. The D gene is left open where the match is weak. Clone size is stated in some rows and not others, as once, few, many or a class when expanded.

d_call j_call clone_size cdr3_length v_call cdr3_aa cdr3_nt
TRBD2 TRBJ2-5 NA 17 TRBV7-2 CASSFRSGLAGEETQYF TGTGCCAGCAGCTTTCGATCTGGACTAGCGGGAGAGGAGACCCAGTACTTC
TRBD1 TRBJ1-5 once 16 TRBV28 CASKPDRAARNQPQHF TGTGCCAGCAAACCTGACAGGGCCGCCCGCAATCAGCCCCAGCATTTT
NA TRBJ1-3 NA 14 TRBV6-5 CASSYSRGLNTIYF TGTGCCAGCAGTTACTCGAGAGGGTTGAACACCATATATTTT
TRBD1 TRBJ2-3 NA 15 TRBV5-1 CASSGQGISTDTQYF TGCGCCAGCAGTGGACAGGGAATAAGCACAGATACGCAGTATTTT
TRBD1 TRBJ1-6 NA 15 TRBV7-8 CASSSRDSLNSPLHF TGTGCCAGCAGCTCCCGGGACAGCCTTAATTCACCCCTCCACTTT
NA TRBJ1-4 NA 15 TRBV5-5 CASSFLGAPNEKLFF TGTGCCAGCAGCTTCCTGGGGGCCCCTAATGAAAAACTGTTTTTT
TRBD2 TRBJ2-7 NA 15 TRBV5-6 CASSLGSGRAYEQYF TGTGCCAGCAGCTTGGGTAGCGGGAGGGCCTACGAGCAGTACTTC
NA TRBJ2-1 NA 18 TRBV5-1 CASSSSGVVPRSYNEQFF TGCGCCAGCAGCTCCTCGGGGGTAGTACCCCGCTCCTACAATGAGCAGTTCTTC
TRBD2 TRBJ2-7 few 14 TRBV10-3 CASLLEAGGFRQYF TGTGCCAGTCTACTAGAAGCGGGAGGTTTCCGGCAGTACTTC
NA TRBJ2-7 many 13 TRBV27 CASTNRVGLEQYF TGTGCCAGCACAAACAGGGTGGGGCTGGAGCAGTACTTC
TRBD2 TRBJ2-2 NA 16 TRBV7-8 CASSTLAGGDTGELFF TGTGCCAGCAGCACCTTAGCGGGAGGGGACACCGGGGAGCTGTTTTTT
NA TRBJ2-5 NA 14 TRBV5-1 CASSLDPGWETQYF TGCGCCAGCAGCTTGGATCCAGGGTGGGAGACCCAGTACTTC